The 24 T cell receptor beta chains listed next were all sequenced from one sample in a study of metastatic and nonmetastatic thyroid tumors. There were no patients who had received any treatment before thyroid surgery. TCRdb re-called clones via MiXCR from the PCR reads. In the table there are about 27,000 clones, about 15% of which are singletons. Specimen: blood. The receptors come from a male donor with papillary thyroid cancer or a benign thyroid nodule (not recorded which). Some clones in this sample may be carry-over from other donors' samples.

As to this clone: Because the CDR3 is missing its conserved closing phenylalanine or tryptophan, this is likely a read error. CDR3 DNA sequence: TGTGCCAGCAGCTTAGCCTCCGGGATGGTCTACGAGCAGTACCTC. This sequence encodes CASSLASGMVYEQYL. The rearrangement uses TRBV11-2 and TRBJ2-7, with D possibly matching TRBD2 (5 bases). Trimming cost V 1 base and J 3 bases, with 13 bases left between them. CDR3 length: 15 residues. The germline gives CDR1 SGHAT, CDR2 FQNNGV.

The V gene is TRBV28, the J gene TRBJ2-3, with D possibly being TRBD1 (7 bases). CDR1 and CDR2 from the germline V gene are MDHEN and SYDVKM. Trimming took 9 bases from V and 5 from J, leaving 24 bases between them. This CDR3 spans 16 amino acids. For the CDR3, the DNA is TGTGCCAGAAGTGGAGGGGACAGAGGTTCCGAAGATACGCAGTATTTT. It is translated as CARSGGDRGSEDTQYF.

In its sample, this clone was seen many times. This chain uses TRBV5-1 with TRBJ2-5; 13 bases are shared with TRBD2. CDR1 is SGHRS and CDR2 is YFSETQ in the germline V gene. This CDR3 is built from 18 residues. Losses at the gene ends were 0 bases for V and 5 bases for J; bases not matched to a gene: 10. The CDR3 is CASSLAGLAGDRPETQYF. In nucleotides, the CDR3 is TGCGCCAGCAGCTTGGCCGGACTAGCGGGAGATCGGCCTGAGACCCAGTACTTC. Full variable domain (missing parts from reference TRBV5-1 and TRBJ2-5): KAGVTQTPRYLIKTRGQQVTLSCSPISGHRSVSWYQQTPGQGLQFLFEYFSETQRNKGNFPGRFSGRQFSNSRSEMNVSTLELGDSALYLCASSLAGLAGDRPETQYFGPGTRLLVL.

This clone was recorded many times. V is TRBV7-9 and J is TRBJ1-5; D is ambiguous. The CDR3 covers 12 residues. Per germline, CDR1 SEHNR and CDR2 FQNEAQ (reference sequence). Between the trimmed V and J ends, which lost 5 bases and 4 bases, there was a span of 6 bases. The CDR3: CASSEINQPQHF. CDR3 DNA sequence: TGTGCCAGCAGCGAGATAAATCAGCCCCAGCATTTT.

This clone was seen a handful of times. This chain uses TRBV6-2 or TRBV6-3 with TRBJ2-1, with 7 bases lining up with TRBD2. Unmatched junction bases numbered 2, after V lost 4 bases and J lost 5 bases. The CDR3 consists of 13 residues. Germline V gene data show CDR1 as MNHEY and CDR2 as SVGEGT. The CDR3 DNA follows: TGTGCCAGCAGTTGGGGAGGGCACAATGAGCAGTTCTTC. Translating gives CASSWGGHNEQFF.

This sequence joins TRBV5-5 and TRBJ1-2; the match to TRBD1 covers 9 bases. CDR1 SGHKS and CDR2 YYEKEE come from the germline V gene (reference sequence). The length of the CDR3 is 15 residues. With 4 bases clipped from V and 3 bases from J, the junction kept 7 bases outside the gene matches. The DNA for the CDR3 is TGTGCCAGCAGCCGAAGGACAGGGGAGGACTATGGCTACACCTTC. The encoded protein is CASSRRTGEDYGYTF.

This clone was found many times. The chain uses TRBV2 and TRBJ2-7, with TRBD1 matching over 7 bases. The V gene's germline CDR1 is SNHLY and CDR2 FYNNEI. The CDR3 runs to 17 residues. J lost 0 bases, V lost 0 bases, and 8 bases had no gene match. CDR3 region: CASSEAGGRAISYEQYF. The CDR3 DNA sequence: TGTGCCAGCAGTGAAGCAGGGGGCAGGGCTATCTCCTACGAGCAGTACTTC.

This clone has at least ten counts. Written as DNA, the CDR3 is TGTGCCAGCAGCTTCGGACTAGCGGGAGGTAAAAACATTCAGTACTTC. Its translation: CASSFGLAGGKNIQYF. The chain is built from TRBV7-8 and TRBJ2-4, with 14 bases that match TRBD2. V lost 3 bases to trimming and J lost 4 bases; unmatched junction nucleotides: 2. The CDR3 runs to 16 residues. Germline V gene lookup returns CDR1 SGHVS and CDR2 FQNEAQ.

In its sample, this clone was seen many times. Possible read error: a much larger clone is one base away. V is TRBV18 and J is TRBJ1-5, with no clear D. Germline CDR1 KGHSH, CDR2 LQKENI. CDR3 length equals 17 residues. The CDR3 DNA sequence: TGTGCCAGCTCACCAGGGAAAATGAGTTATAGCGATCAGCCCCAGCATTTT. This sequence encodes CASSPGKMSYSDQPQHF.

This clone came up many times. The V and J genes are TRBV11-3 and TRBJ2-1; maybe TRBD2 (5 bases). V was clipped by 5 bases and J by 1 base, with 6 bases between them. Per germline, CDR1 SGHNT and CDR2 YENEEA. The CDR3 extends over 13 amino acids. CDR3: CASSTRSYNEQFF. Written as DNA, the CDR3 is TGTGCCAGCAGCACTAGGTCCTACAATGAGCAGTTCTTC.

This clone was observed a few times. One end of the junction varies from germline; a read error may be responsible. Other DNA variants within this sample encode the same CDR3. The CDR3 DNA sequence: TGTGCCAGCAGTATCGGGCTGCGCTCTAATCAGCCCCAACATTTT. This encodes CASSIGLRSNQPQHF. The chain links TRBV12-3 or TRBV12-4 to TRBJ1-5; no clear D. This CDR3 spans 15 amino acids.

This clone came up many times. The chain has TRBV5-4 and TRBJ2-7, with TRBD1 matching over 7 bases. Germline assignment: CDR1 SGHNT and CDR2 YYREEE (reference sequence). The CDR3 has 15 residues. V was clipped by 6 bases and J by 5 bases; unmatched bases: 14. The CDR3 loop reads CASTTQGEVRDEQYF. The CDR3 nucleotides read TGTGCCAGCACCACCCAGGGGGAAGTCAGGGACGAGCAGTACTTC.

This clone was found many times. The rearrangement uses TRBV20-1 and TRBJ2-3; D unresolved. Trimming cost V 3 bases and J 6 bases, with 4 bases left between them. The CDR3 has 10 amino acids. Germline V gene sequence: CDR1 DFQATT, CDR2 SNEGSKA (reference sequence). The CDR3 sequence is CSASLDTQYF. The DNA for the CDR3 is TGCAGTGCTAGCCTGGATACGCAGTATTTT.

The chain combines TRBV19 with TRBJ2-7, with a possible D match to TRBD2 (5 bases). This CDR3 comprises 14 residues. In germline, CDR1 is LNHDA, CDR2 SQIVND (reference sequence). V lost 7 bases to trimming and J lost 7 bases, with 20 bases between them. The CDR3 here is CASTPVLGGGEQYF. The DNA for the CDR3 is TGTGCCAGTACCCCCGTGTTGGGTGGAGGAGAGCAGTACTTC.

This clone is medium-sized by share. The V gene is TRBV19, the J gene TRBJ1-2; D unclear. The V end was cut by 7 bases, the J end by 2 bases, with 14 bases between. Germline loops: CDR1 LNHDA, CDR2 SQIVND (reference sequence). CDR3 size: 14 residues. CDR3 region: CASNSARLNYGYTF. CDR3 bases: TGTGCCAGTAACTCGGCCCGATTGAACTATGGCTACACCTTC.

Ten or more counts support this clone. The V gene is TRBV14, the J gene TRBJ2-2; TRBD2 might be the D (5 bases). There are 14 residues in the CDR3. V lost 4 bases and J lost 4, with 10 bases in between. CDR1 and CDR2 (germline): SGHDN, FVKESK. CDR3 sequence reads: CASSPGRGTGELFF. Here the CDR3 DNA reads TGTGCCAGCAGCCCTGGACGGGGCACCGGGGAGCTGTTTTTT.

The rearrangement joins TRBV27 to TRBJ2-7; possible D gene TRBD2, 5 bases. V shed 8 bases and J shed 4 bases, with 21 bases lying between them. The CDR3 consists of 15 residues. CDR1 is MNHEY and CDR2 is SMNVEV in the germline V gene (reference sequence). The CDR3 region is CASPSPSWTLYEQYF. CDR3 nucleotide sequence: TGTGCCAGCCCATCTCCCTCCTGGACTTTATACGAGCAGTACTTC.

In its sample, this clone was seen many times. The chain combines TRBV7-2 with TRBJ2-7; D is perhaps TRBD1 (6 bases). There are 15 residues in the CDR3. Germline V lookup: CDR1 SGHTA, CDR2 FQGNSA. The V end was cut by 3 bases, the J end by 0 bases, with 12 bases between. For the CDR3, the DNA is TGTGCCAGCAGCTTGGCACAGGGAATCTCCTACGAGCAGTACTTC. This encodes CASSLAQGISYEQYF.

Ten or more counts support this clone. The chain combines TRBV29-1 with TRBJ2-3; 9 bases agree with TRBD1. CDR3 length: 15 residues. Trimming removed 6 bases from V and 2 bases from J; junction bases left unmatched: 9. The germline gives CDR1 SQVTM, CDR2 ANQGSEA. Written as DNA, the CDR3 is TGCAGCGTAATTACCGGGACAGGGTTCACAGATACGCAGTATTTT. Its translation is CSVITGTGFTDTQYF.

As regards this clone: A much larger clone differs by one base, so this may be a read error. V gene TRBV6-5 combines with J gene TRBJ1-4; weak D call: TRBD1 (5 bases). This CDR3 region has 15 residues. In germline, CDR1 is MNHEY, CDR2 SVGAGI. Deletions cut 4 bases from V and 4 bases from J, with 13 bases between. The CDR3 DNA sequence: TGTGCCAGCAGTTCCCGACAGCCTGATAATGAAAAACTGTTTTTT. Translated, it gives CASSSRQPDNEKLFF.

This clone showed up many times. The chain recombines TRBV6-5 with TRBJ2-1, with D hard to call. The CDR3 extends over 13 amino acids. Germline values: CDR1 MNHEY, CDR2 SVGAGI. The V end lost 1 base, the J end lost 9 bases, and 10 bases lay between the germline ends. Written as DNA, the CDR3 is TGTGCCAGCAGTTACTGGGTAGATACTGAGCAGTTCTTC. It specifies CASSYWVDTEQFF.

This clone has only a few counts. The J gene is TRBJ1-2, the V gene TRBV7-9, with no clear D. The CDR3 loop spans 12 amino acids. Trimming removed 1 base at V and 4 bases at J, with 4 bases between. The germline gives CDR1 SEHNR, CDR2 FQNEAQ (reference sequence). The CDR3 DNA sequence: TGTGCCAGCAGCTTAGGAGGCTATGGCTACACCTTC. It specifies CASSLGGYGYTF.

This clone was found many times. The gene calls are TRBV18 and TRBJ1-2, with TRBD1 identical over 7 bases. Germline lookup yields CDR1 KGHSH and CDR2 LQKENI. This CDR3 spans 14 amino acids. V was pared by 4 bases and J by 4 bases, with 6 bases of the junction left unmatched. This CDR3 reads CASSQQGQSYGYTF. The CDR3 DNA reads TGTGCCAGCTCACAACAGGGACAGAGCTATGGCTACACCTTC.

The V call is TRBV5-5, the J call TRBJ2-2; TRBD2 matches at 8 bases. The CDR3 length is 16 residues. The ends lost 2 bases at V and 8 bases at J; junction bases unmatched: 11. CDR1 is SGHKS, CDR2 YYEKEE, per germline (reference sequence). Here the CDR3 reads CASSFGIAGMTGELFF. CDR3 nucleotide sequence: TGTGCCAGCAGCTTCGGGATAGCGGGAATGACGGGGGAGCTGTTTTTT.